These 18 T cell receptor beta chains were all obtained from the same sample, sequenced in a study of cytomegalovirus exposure and HLA in healthy donors. The assay was immunoSEQ multiplex PCR, and TCRdb's table has in-frame clones only and misses some. The sample contains roughly 260,000 clones, roughly 89% of which appear only once. Specimen: PBMCs. These receptors were obtained from a man between 18 and 29 years old in good health and CMV-seronegative.

The genes are TRBV4-1 and TRBJ2-1, with 8 nucleotides matching TRBD1. Germline loops: CDR1 MGHRA, CDR2 YSYEKL. CDR3 length equals 17 residues. The J segment lost 4 bases and the V segment lost 0 bases, leaving 8 bases of the junction unmatched. CDR3 nucleotide sequence: TGCGCCAGCAGCCAAGAAACTCGGCAGGGGGCTTACAATGAGCAGTTCTTC. It is translated as CASSQETRQGAYNEQFF.

The chain is built from TRBV9 and TRBJ2-7; the D gene is possibly TRBD2 (5 bases). Germline V CDR1 and CDR2: SGDLS, YYNGEE. This CDR3 is built from 15 residues. V gave up 5 bases and J gave up 4 bases, with 19 bases separating them. CDR3 amino acids: CASRRKTGSFYEQYF. The CDR3 nucleotides read TGTGCCAGCAGACGTAAAACGGGATCATTTTACGAGCAGTACTTC.

The chain is built from TRBV27 and TRBJ2-4; no reliable D call. Per germline, CDR1 MNHEY and CDR2 SMNVEV (reference sequence). Trimming took off 6 bases at V and 3 bases at J, with 18 bases between the two ends. This CDR3 spans 16 amino acids. CDR3 in DNA: TGTGCCAGCAGCCCTCCCTCGGCAGGCAGCAAAAACATTCAGTACTTC. It is translated as CASSPPSAGSKNIQYF.

The chain is built from TRBV9 and TRBJ1-3; D possibly corresponds to TRBD1 (5 bases). Germline V gene lookup returns CDR1 SGDLS and CDR2 YYNGEE. CDR3 length: 12 amino acids. Trimming took off 4 bases at V and 5 bases at J, with 7 bases between the two ends. The CDR3 sequence is CASSKDRNTIYF. The CDR3 DNA is TGTGCCAGCAGCAAGGACAGAAACACCATATATTTT.

The chain couples TRBV2 to TRBJ2-4, with 13 bases that match TRBD2. CDR1 and CDR2 from the germline V gene are SNHLY and FYNNEI. This CDR3 has 16 amino acids. J gave up 5 bases and V 6 bases, and 7 bases lay outside the gene matches. The DNA of the CDR3 is TGTGCCAGCAGACTCCGACTAGCGGGAGGTGAAAACATTCAGTACTTC. Protein product: CASRLRLAGGENIQYF.

This chain joins TRBV7-7 and TRBJ2-7, with D possibly matching TRBD1 (5 bases). Trimming pared 0 bases from V and 5 bases from J, leaving 8 bases between. The CDR3 is 13 amino acids. Looked up from germline, CDR1 is SSHAT and CDR2 is FNYEAQ (reference sequence). CDR3 nucleotides: TGTGCCAGCAGCTTAGCGCTCAGGGACGAGCAGTACTTC. The encoded protein is CASSLALRDEQYF.

The rearrangement links TRBV5-1 to TRBJ1-2; 7 nucleotides agree with TRBD1. The trim removed 2 bases at V and 4 bases at J, leaving 14 bases unmatched. Germline V gives CDR1 SGHRS, CDR2 YFSETQ. The CDR3 loop spans 17 amino acids. The CDR3 region is CASSFTPGQLTTYGYTF. The CDR3 bases are TGCGCCAGCAGCTTCACACCGGGACAGTTGACAACCTATGGCTACACCTTC.

The gene calls are TRBV5-1 and TRBJ2-3; 16 bases agree with TRBD2. The germline gives CDR1 SGHRS, CDR2 YFSETQ. The CDR3 consists of 18 residues. J gave up 6 bases and V 7 bases, and 14 bases lay outside the gene matches. The CDR3 DNA reads as TGCGCCAGCTCTGGAGGGGGACTAGCGGGAGGGCCGACCGATACGCAGTATTTT. This translates into CASSGGGLAGGPTDTQYF.

CDR3 sequence (DNA): TGTGCCAGCAGTTACGTCCGGGACAGGCCCTACGAGCAGTACTTC. Translation gives CASSYVRDRPYEQYF. The V call is TRBV6-5, the J call TRBJ2-7; 8 bases map to TRBD1. CDR3 size: 15 residues. CDR1 MNHEY and CDR2 SVGAGI come from the germline V gene. The J segment lost 2 bases and the V segment lost 2 bases, leaving 5 bases of the junction unmatched.

This chain links TRBV9 with TRBJ2-4; possible D gene TRBD2, 6 bases. Trimming pared 3 bases from V and 2 bases from J, leaving 15 bases between. Germline values: CDR1 SGDLS, CDR2 YYNGEE. The CDR3 is 16 residues long. The CDR3 spells CASSGYMGGSKNIQYF. For the CDR3, the DNA is TGTGCCAGCAGCGGTTACATGGGGGGATCCAAAAACATTCAGTACTTC.

The chain uses TRBV28 and TRBJ2-1; D possibly corresponds to TRBD1 (7 bases). This CDR3 region has 14 residues. Germline V gene lookup returns CDR1 MDHEN and CDR2 SYDVKM. Trimming stripped 6 bases from V and 4 bases from J, with 13 bases between. The CDR3 DNA is TGTGCCAGCAGGCTTTCAGGGGGGTACAATGAGCAGTTCTTC. It codes for CASRLSGGYNEQFF.

This chain links TRBV29-1 with TRBJ1-1; 10 bases match TRBD1. Germline loops: CDR1 SQVTM, CDR2 ANQGSEA. The CDR3 totals 16 residues. Here the CDR3 reads CGGQGSRFWMNTEAFF. The DNA for the CDR3 is TGCGGGGGACAGGGGAGTAGGTTTTGGATGAACACTGAAGCTTTCTTT.

V usage is TRBV5-1 and J usage is TRBJ2-1; TRBD1 matches 7 bases. Losses at the gene ends were 6 bases for V and 2 bases for J; bases not matched to a gene: 8. The CDR3 spans 15 residues. Germline CDR1 and CDR2: SGHRS and YFSETQ. The CDR3 protein is CASTEQGSAYNEQFF. The CDR3 DNA reads TGCGCCAGCACCGAACAGGGGTCCGCCTACAATGAGCAGTTCTTC.

The chain carries TRBV2 and TRBJ1-6; TRBD1 aligns across 7 bases. V was clipped by 7 bases and J by 8 bases; unmatched bases: 5. The CDR3 totals 13 residues. The V gene's germline CDR1 is SNHLY and CDR2 FYNNEI. CDR3 protein: CASKDRVHSPLHF. The DNA for the CDR3 is TGTGCCAGCAAAGACAGGGTCCATTCACCCCTCCACTTT.

The V gene is TRBV6-6, the J gene TRBJ2-7, with D possibly matching TRBD2 (5 bases). Per germline, CDR1 MNHNY and CDR2 SVGAGI (reference sequence). CDR3 length: 15 residues. V lost 3 bases to trimming and J lost 2 bases, with 14 bases between them. The CDR3 DNA is TGTGCCAGCAGTTATCCCCCAGGTAGCGCCTACGAGCAGTACTTC. This sequence encodes CASSYPPGSAYEQYF.

This sequence joins TRBV5-1 and TRBJ1-4, with no clear D. Trimming cost V 4 bases and J 1 base, with 11 bases left between them. The CDR3 is 15 amino acids. The germline V gene encodes CDR1 SGHRS and CDR2 YFSETQ. The CDR3: CASSLTTGTNEKLFF. CDR3 coding DNA: TGCGCCAGCAGCCTTACGACGGGAACTAATGAAAAACTGTTTTTT.

In its sample, this clone was seen a few times. V usage is TRBV10-2 and J usage is TRBJ1-6, with D uncertain. Germline lookup yields CDR1 WSHSY and CDR2 SAAADI. Trimming left V 10 bases short and J 2 bases short, with 9 bases between. This CDR3 comprises 13 residues. The CDR3 sequence: CATTKTYNSPLHF. In DNA, the CDR3 is TGCGCCACCACAAAGACCTATAATTCACCCCTCCACTTT.

This clone was found once. This rearrangement joins TRBV2 to TRBJ1-4; TRBD1 is a possible D gene (5 bases). The CDR3 spans 14 residues. Per the germline V gene, CDR1 is SNHLY and CDR2 is FYNNEI. Between the trimmed V and J ends, which lost 3 bases and 7 bases, there was a span of 12 bases. In nucleotides, the CDR3 is TGTGCCAGCAGTGACTGGGGGGTCGGTGAAAAACTGTTTTTT. It yields the protein CASSDWGVGEKLFF.